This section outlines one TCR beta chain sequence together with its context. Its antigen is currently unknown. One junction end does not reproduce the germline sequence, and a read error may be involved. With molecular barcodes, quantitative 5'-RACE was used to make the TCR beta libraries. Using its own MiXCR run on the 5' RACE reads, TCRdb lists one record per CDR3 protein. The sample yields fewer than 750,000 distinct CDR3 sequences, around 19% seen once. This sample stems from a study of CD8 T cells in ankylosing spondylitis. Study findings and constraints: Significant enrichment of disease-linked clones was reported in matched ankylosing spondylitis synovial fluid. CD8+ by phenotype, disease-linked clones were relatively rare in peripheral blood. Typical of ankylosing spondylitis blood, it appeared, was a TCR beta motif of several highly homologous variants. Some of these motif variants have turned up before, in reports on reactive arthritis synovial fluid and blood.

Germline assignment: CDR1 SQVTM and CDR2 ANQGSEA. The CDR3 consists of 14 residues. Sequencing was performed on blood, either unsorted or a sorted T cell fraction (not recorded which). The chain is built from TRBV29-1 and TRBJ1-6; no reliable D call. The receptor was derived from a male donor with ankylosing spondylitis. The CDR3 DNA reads TGCAGCGTTCGTTACCCCTCCGATAATTCACCCCTCCACTTT. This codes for CSVRYPSDNSPLHF.